A single sample gave rise to the 27 T cell receptor beta chains below, sequenced in a study of blood T cell repertoires in COVID-19. Sequencing was performed with immunoSEQ multiplex PCR; in TCRdb, only in-frame clones are kept and a portion is missing. In the table there are just over 250,000 clones, roughly 80% of which are singletons. Sequencing was performed on PBMCs or T cells enriched from blood (not recorded which). The receptor set was obtained from a man aged 25-40 years with acute COVID-19.

This chain uses TRBV7-3 with TRBJ2-1; 8 bases fit TRBD2. From germline, CDR1 is SGHTA and CDR2 FQGTGA. V lost 1 base, J lost 2 bases, and 16 bases stayed unmatched. CDR3 size: 20 residues. CDR3 in DNA: TGTGCCAGCAGCTTAAGGGGTGTGTCGGGAGGGCCTCGAACCTACAATGAGCAGTTCTTC. It specifies CASSLRGVSGGPRTYNEQFF. Combining the CDR3 with reference TRBV7-3 and TRBJ2-1 gives the whole variable domain GAGVSQTPSNKVTEKGKYVELRCDPISGHTALYWYRQSLGQGPEFLIYFQGTGAADDSGLPNDRFFAVRPEGSVSTLKIQRTERGDSAVYLCASSLRGVSGGPRTYNEQFFGPGTRLTVL.

The rearrangement joins TRBV9 to TRBJ2-5, with D maybe TRBD2 (6 bases). The CDR3 is 14 amino acids. Trimming took 4 bases from V and 5 from J, leaving 15 bases between them. The germline V gene encodes CDR1 SGDLS and CDR2 YYNGEE. Here the CDR3 reads CASSTGLPRETQYF. The CDR3 DNA reads TGTGCCAGCAGCACGGGACTTCCGAGGGAGACCCAGTACTTC.

The sample holds many counts of this clone. The V and J genes are TRBV2 and TRBJ1-5, with 10 nucleotides matching TRBD1. Per the germline V gene, CDR1 is SNHLY and CDR2 is FYNNEI. This CDR3 spans 15 amino acids. Losses at the gene ends were 5 bases for V and 3 bases for J; bases not matched to a gene: 4. The CDR3 sequence is CASSSGQGTNQPQHF. CDR3 sequence (DNA): TGTGCCAGCAGTTCGGGACAGGGGACCAATCAGCCCCAGCATTTT. Together with reference TRBV2 and TRBJ1-5, the CDR3 gives the full variable domain: EPEVTQTPSHQVTQMGQEVILRCVPISNHLYFYWYRQILGQKVEFLVSFYNNEISEKSEIFDDQFSVERPDGSNFTLKIRSTKLEDSAMYFCASSSGQGTNQPQHFGDGTRLSIL.

The V and J genes are TRBV7-8 and TRBJ1-5, with 8 positions matching TRBD1. Trimming removed 1 base from V and 5 bases from J; junction bases left unmatched: 7. Germline-derived CDR1 and CDR2 are SGHVS and FQNEAQ. The CDR3 spans 16 residues. Written as DNA, the CDR3 is TGTGCCAGCAGCTTAGTATGGACAGGGAAGTATCAGCCCCAGCATTTT. Translated: CASSLVWTGKYQPQHF.

The rearrangement links TRBV19 to TRBJ2-2; D is undetermined. CDR1 is LNHDA, CDR2 SQIVND, per germline (reference sequence). The CDR3 contains 20 residues. Trimming left V 6 bases short and J 0 bases short, with 26 bases between. CDR3: CASRYVQRIDLIANTGELFF. The CDR3 coding sequence is TGTGCCAGTAGGTATGTCCAGCGTATTGACCTAATCGCGAACACCGGGGAGCTGTTTTTT.

V is TRBV10-3 and J is TRBJ1-3; TRBD1 aligns across 9 bases. Germline-derived CDR1 and CDR2 are ENHRY and SYGVKD. V lost 5 bases and J lost 0; bases outside the gene matches: 11. The CDR3 has 18 residues. This chain's CDR3 is CAISTGTGPMSSGNTIYF. Here the CDR3 DNA reads TGTGCCATCAGTACAGGGACAGGGCCCATGAGCTCTGGAAACACCATATATTTT.

This sequence joins TRBV28 and TRBJ1-2; D perhaps matches TRBD1 (5 bases). Per germline, CDR1 MDHEN and CDR2 SYDVKM. The CDR3 has 14 amino acids. The germline V and J ends were trimmed by 3 bases and 8 bases, with 16 bases remaining between them. The CDR3 loop is CASSFAGPSRGYTF. In DNA form, the CDR3 reads TGTGCCAGCAGTTTTGCGGGGCCCTCGAGAGGCTACACCTTC.

V and J are TRBV10-3 and TRBJ1-2; D gene uncertain. V shed 2 bases and J shed 6 bases, with 10 bases lying between them. The CDR3 has 13 residues. Germline lookup yields CDR1 ENHRY and CDR2 SYGVKD. This CDR3 is CAISEGSEDGYTF. DNA of the CDR3: TGTGCCATCAGTGAGGGCAGCGAGGATGGCTACACCTTC.

There are a few counts of this clone. The V gene is TRBV2, the J gene TRBJ2-2; 10 bases are a match to TRBD2. V lost 7 bases to trimming and J lost 5 bases; unmatched junction nucleotides: 7. Germline V gene sequence: CDR1 SNHLY, CDR2 FYNNEI. The CDR3 extends over 15 amino acids. Here the CDR3 reads CASKKREGGTGELFF. The CDR3 bases are TGTGCCAGCAAAAAGCGGGAGGGGGGTACCGGGGAGCTGTTTTTT. The entire variable domain, with the rest obtained from reference TRBV2 and TRBJ2-2, is as follows: EPEVTQTPSHQVTQMGQEVILRCVPISNHLYFYWYRQILGQKVEFLVSFYNNEISEKSEIFDDQFSVERPDGSNFTLKIRSTKLEDSAMYFCASKKREGGTGELFFGEGSRLTVL.

This chain joins TRBV6-5 and TRBJ1-5; a weak D match, TRBD1 (5 bases). V gave up 0 bases and J gave up 0 bases, with 9 bases separating them. CDR1 and CDR2 (germline): MNHEY, SVGAGI. CDR3 size: 16 residues. The CDR3 DNA reads TGTGCCAGCAGTTACTCCGGGGGAGGTAGCAATCAGCCCCAGCATTTT. Protein sequence: CASSYSGGGSNQPQHF.

The chain carries TRBV6-5 and TRBJ1-1; D is perhaps TRBD1 (5 bases). Germline V CDR1 and CDR2: MNHEY, SVGAGI. This CDR3 has 13 residues. V dropped 11 bases and J dropped 4 bases, with 17 bases sitting between them. The CDR3 coding sequence is TGTGCCGGTGGGAGGGGCGCCAGCACTGAAGCTTTCTTT. Its translation: CAGGRGASTEAFF.

The DNA of the CDR3 is TGTGCCAGCAGCCGGACAGCGCCTGGCTACACCTTC. It encodes CASSRTAPGYTF. V usage is TRBV7-9 and J usage is TRBJ1-2; tentative D call: TRBD1 (6 bases). The V gene lost 5 bases and the J gene lost 7 bases, with 11 bases spanning the gap. Germline CDR1 SEHNR, CDR2 FQNEAQ (reference sequence). The CDR3 has 12 residues.

This chain connects TRBV6-5 to TRBJ1-1; TRBD1 is a possible D gene (6 bases). V shed 5 bases and J shed 0 bases, with 13 bases lying between them. This CDR3 region has 15 residues. The germline V gene has CDR1 MNHEY and CDR2 SVGAGI. The CDR3 DNA reads TGTGCCAGCAGTACGTATGGGGGCTTGAACACTGAAGCTTTCTTT. This translates into CASSTYGGLNTEAFF.

This clone appeared once. This chain connects TRBV6-6 to TRBJ1-4; perhaps TRBD1 as D (6 bases). CDR1 is MNHNY, CDR2 SVGAGI, per germline (reference sequence). The CDR3 has 17 amino acids. V was trimmed by 5 bases and J by 5 bases, leaving 21 bases between them. The CDR3 is CASSRRGTTGKNEKLFF. The CDR3, as DNA: TGTGCCAGCAGTCGAAGAGGAACGACAGGCAAGAATGAAAAACTGTTTTTT.

The chain is built from TRBV25-1 and TRBJ1-3; D is unresolved. Germline CDR1 MGHDK, CDR2 SYGVNS. This CDR3 region has 15 residues. The V end lost 7 bases, the J end lost 0 bases, and 13 bases lay between the germline ends. This CDR3 reads CASTSPGDSGNTIYF. The CDR3 DNA follows: TGTGCCAGCACTTCCCCGGGTGACTCTGGAAACACCATATATTTT.

This sequence joins TRBV19 and TRBJ2-1, with a tentative D call TRBD1 (6 bases). CDR1 and CDR2 from the germline V gene are LNHDA and SQIVND (reference sequence). Deletions cut 5 bases from V and 12 bases from J, with 23 bases between. The CDR3 runs to 15 residues. The CDR3 sequence: CASSLDPARQVRQFF. The CDR3 DNA reads as TGTGCCAGTAGTTTGGACCCCGCTAGACAGGTCCGGCAGTTCTTC.

As regards this clone: The junction departs from the called germline gene at one end, perhaps through a read error. J is TRBJ1-5 and V is TRBV27; D uncertain. This CDR3 comprises 12 residues. The germline V gene has CDR1 MNHEY and CDR2 SMNVEV (reference sequence). Here the CDR3 reads CASSSWRGTSIF. The CDR3, as DNA: TGTGCCAGCAGTTCCTGGCGGGGTACCAGCATTTTT.

With respect to this clone: Other DNA sequences in this specimen translate into the identical CDR3. J is TRBJ1-4 and V is TRBV3-1 (or the pseudogene TRBV3-2); 7 bases match TRBD1. Trimming removed 3 bases from V and 7 bases from J; junction bases left unmatched: 5. Looked up from germline, CDR1 is LGHDT and CDR2 is YNNKEL (reference sequence). The CDR3 extends over 14 amino acids. CDR3: CASSHRQGGEKLFF. CDR3 sequence (DNA): TGTGCCAGCAGCCATAGACAGGGCGGTGAAAAACTGTTTTTT.

For the CDR3, the DNA is TGTGCCAGCAGCGAGTCAAGGGGGCCACGGGAGACCCAGTACTTC. Protein: CASSESRGPRETQYF. V and J are TRBV28 and TRBJ2-5; 7 nucleotides line up with TRBD1. Germline CDR1 and CDR2: MDHEN and SYDVKM. The CDR3 is made up of 15 amino acids. The J segment lost 5 bases and the V segment lost 6 bases, leaving 12 bases of the junction unmatched.

The gene calls are TRBV2 and TRBJ2-7, with 8 nucleotides matching TRBD2. With V trimmed by 7 bases and J by 6 bases, 8 bases remained unmatched. This CDR3 contains 13 residues. Germline CDR1 is SNHLY and CDR2 is FYNNEI. The CDR3 bases are TGTGCCAGCAATCTGGGACTAGAGACCGAGCAGTACGTC. It is translated as CASNLGLETEQYV.

This clone occurred once. The chain has TRBV12-3 or TRBV12-4 and TRBJ1-4; D uncertain. The V end lost 6 bases, the J end lost 8 bases, and 13 bases lay between the germline ends. This CDR3 is built from 13 residues. The CDR3 DNA reads as TGTGCCAGCAGCCCCACAACGATAGAAAAACTGTTTTTT. Amino acids: CASSPTTIEKLFF.

The chain carries TRBV7-6 and TRBJ1-2, with 9 nucleotides matching TRBD1. V gave up 5 bases and J gave up 1 base; unmatched junction bases: 8. Germline CDR1 is SGHVS and CDR2 is FNYEAQ. This CDR3 has 16 residues. As DNA, the CDR3 is TGTGCCAGCAGCCAAGAGAGGGACAGGGTTAACTATGGCTACACCTTC. This codes for CASSQERDRVNYGYTF.

The chain carries TRBV25-1 and TRBJ2-2; D is perhaps TRBD1 (6 bases). The V end lost 4 bases, the J end lost 0 bases, and 9 bases lay between the germline ends. In germline, CDR1 is MGHDK, CDR2 SYGVNS. This CDR3 has 15 amino acids. The CDR3 spells CASSGQATNTGELFF. Written as DNA, the CDR3 is TGTGCCAGCAGTGGACAGGCCACGAACACCGGGGAGCTGTTTTTT. Looking up the rest from reference TRBV25-1 and TRBJ2-2 gives the full variable domain: EADIYQTPRYLVIGTGKKITLECSQTMGHDKMYWYQQDPGMELHLIHYSYGVNSTEKGDLSSESTVSRIRTEHFPLTLESARPSHTSQYLCASSGQATNTGELFFGEGSRLTVL.

J is TRBJ2-1 and V is TRBV18; 12 bases fit TRBD1. The CDR3 is 15 amino acids. The V segment lost 2 bases and the J segment 8 bases; nucleotides outside the gene matches: 4. CDR1 and CDR2 from the germline V gene are KGHSH and LQKENI. The CDR3 sequence: CASSPGTGGIDEQFF. The CDR3, as DNA: TGTGCCAGCTCACCAGGGACAGGGGGCATCGATGAGCAGTTCTTC.

This sequence joins TRBV13 and TRBJ2-6; D gene unclear. CDR3 size: 15 residues. The germline gives CDR1 PRHDT, CDR2 FYEKMQ (reference sequence). Trimming took 5 bases from V and 3 from J, leaving 11 bases between them. CDR3 nucleotides: TGTGCCAGCAGCCCCACCCCTAGTGGGGCCAACGTCCTGACTTTC. It translates to CASSPTPSGANVLTF. The variable domain in full, with the rest retrieved from reference TRBV13 and TRBJ2-6, is AAGVIQSPRHLIKEKRETATLKCYPIPRHDTVYWYQQGPGQDPQFLISFYEKMQSDKGSIPDRFSAQQFSDYHSELNMSSLELGDSALYFCASSPTPSGANVLTFGAGSRLTVL.

The rearrangement joins TRBV9 to TRBJ2-2, with TRBD2 matching over 7 bases. The J segment lost 2 bases and the V segment lost 2 bases, leaving 3 bases of the junction unmatched. The CDR3 is 15 amino acids. Germline assignment: CDR1 SGDLS and CDR2 YYNGEE. In DNA, the CDR3 is TGTGCCAGCAGCGTCGGCGGGAGTAACACCGGGGAGCTGTTTTTT. Protein product: CASSVGGSNTGELFF.

The rearrangement links TRBV7-8 to TRBJ2-7; TRBD2 might be the D (5 bases). The CDR3 extends over 13 amino acids. Germline CDR1 reads SGHVS; CDR2 reads FQNEAQ. Trimming cost V 3 bases and J 6 bases, with 12 bases left between them. CDR3 protein: CASSFSRGSEQYV. DNA of the CDR3: TGTGCCAGCAGCTTTAGCCGGGGTTCCGAGCAGTACGTC.